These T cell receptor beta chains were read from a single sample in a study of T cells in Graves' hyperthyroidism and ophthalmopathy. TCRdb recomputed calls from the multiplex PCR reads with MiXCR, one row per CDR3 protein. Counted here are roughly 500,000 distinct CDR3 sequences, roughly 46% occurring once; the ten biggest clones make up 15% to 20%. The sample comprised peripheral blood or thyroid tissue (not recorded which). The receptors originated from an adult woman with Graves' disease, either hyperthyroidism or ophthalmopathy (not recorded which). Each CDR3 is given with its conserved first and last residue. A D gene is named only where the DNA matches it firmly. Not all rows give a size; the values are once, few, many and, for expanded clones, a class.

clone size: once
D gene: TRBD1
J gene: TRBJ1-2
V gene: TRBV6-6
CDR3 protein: CASSYLRTGEDGYTF
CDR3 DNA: TGTGCCAGCAGTTACCTCCGGACAGGGGAGGATGGCTACACCTTC

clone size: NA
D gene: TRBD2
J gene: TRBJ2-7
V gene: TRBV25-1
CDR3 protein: CASAAAGLRNEQYF
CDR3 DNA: TGTGCCAGCGCCGCAGCGGGACTAAGGAATGAGCAGTACTTC

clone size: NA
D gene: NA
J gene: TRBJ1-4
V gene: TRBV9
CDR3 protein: CASSGGAMNEKLFF
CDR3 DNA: TGTGCCAGCAGCGGGGGGGCCATGAATGAAAAACTGTTTTTT

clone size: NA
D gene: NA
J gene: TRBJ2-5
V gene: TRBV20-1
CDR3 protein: CSARPQLGVVQETQYF
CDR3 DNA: TGCAGTGCTAGACCCCAATTGGGGGTGGTACAAGAGACCCAGTACTTC

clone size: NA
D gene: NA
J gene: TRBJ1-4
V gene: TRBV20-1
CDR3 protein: CSTGGDVEKLFF
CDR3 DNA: TGCAGTACCGGAGGGGACGTCGAAAAACTGTTTTTT

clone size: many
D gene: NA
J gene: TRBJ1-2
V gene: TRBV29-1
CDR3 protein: CSVRDTLNYGYTF
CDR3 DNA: TGCAGCGTCCGGGACACACTAAACTATGGCTACACCTTC

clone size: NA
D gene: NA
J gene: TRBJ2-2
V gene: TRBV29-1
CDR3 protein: CSASVRGNTGELFF
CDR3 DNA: TGCAGCGCAAGCGTCAGGGGGAACACCGGGGAGCTGTTTTTT

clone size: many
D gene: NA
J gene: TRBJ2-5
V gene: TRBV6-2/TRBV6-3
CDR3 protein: CASSLRRRKGETQYF
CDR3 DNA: TGTGCCAGCAGCCTACGCCGAAGGAAAGGAGAGACCCAGTACTTC

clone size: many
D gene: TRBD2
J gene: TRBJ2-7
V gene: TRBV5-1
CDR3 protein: CASSLVRELGKQYF
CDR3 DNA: TGTGCCAGCAGCTTGGTGCGGGAGCTAGGAAAGCAGTACTTC

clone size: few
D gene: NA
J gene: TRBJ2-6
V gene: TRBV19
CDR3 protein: CASRAYAEAF
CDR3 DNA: TGTGCCAGTAGGGCCTACGCTGAAGCTTTC

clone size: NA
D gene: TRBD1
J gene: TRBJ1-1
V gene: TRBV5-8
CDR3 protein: CASSRQGEAFF
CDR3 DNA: TGTGCCAGCAGCAGACAGGGAGAAGCTTTCTTT

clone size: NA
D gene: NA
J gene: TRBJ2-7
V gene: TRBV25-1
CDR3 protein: CASQERGDEQYF
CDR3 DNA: TGTGCCAGCCAAGAAAGAGGTGACGAGCAGTACTTC

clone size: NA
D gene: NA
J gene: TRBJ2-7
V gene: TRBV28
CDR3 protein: CASTTDTLSTTEQYF
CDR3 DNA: TGTGCCAGTACGACAGACACTTTAAGTACTACGGAGCAGTACTTC

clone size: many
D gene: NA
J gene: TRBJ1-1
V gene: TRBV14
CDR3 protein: CASSQAQGDTEAFF
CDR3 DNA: TGTGCCAGCAGCCAAGCTCAGGGTGACACTGAAGCTTTCTTT

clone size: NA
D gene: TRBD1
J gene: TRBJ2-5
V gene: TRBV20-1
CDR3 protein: CSARQGTETQYF
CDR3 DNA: TGCAGCGCCCGACAGGGTACGGAGACCCAGTACTTC

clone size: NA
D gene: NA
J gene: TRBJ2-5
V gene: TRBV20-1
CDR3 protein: CSARDGNRGIQETQYF
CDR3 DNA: TGCAGTGCTAGAGATGGTAACCGGGGGATACAAGAGACCCAGTACTTC

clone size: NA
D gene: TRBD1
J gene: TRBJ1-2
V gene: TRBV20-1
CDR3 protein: CSALTGTGNYGYTF
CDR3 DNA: TGCAGTGCGCTGACCGGGACAGGGAACTATGGCTACACCTTC

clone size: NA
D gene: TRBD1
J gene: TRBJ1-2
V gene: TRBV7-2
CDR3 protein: CASSFRDRDYGYTF
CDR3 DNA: TGTGCCAGCAGCTTCCGGGACAGGGACTATGGCTACACCTTC

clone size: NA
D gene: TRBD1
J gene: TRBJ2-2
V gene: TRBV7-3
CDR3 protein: CASSFYGTVTGELFF
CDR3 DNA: TGTGCCAGCAGCTTCTACGGGACAGTCACCGGGGAGCTGTTTTTT

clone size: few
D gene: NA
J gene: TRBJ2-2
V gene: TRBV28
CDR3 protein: CASSPSRRGRTGELFF
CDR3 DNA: TGTGCCAGCAGCCCCTCGAGAAGGGGAAGGACCGGGGAGCTGTTTTTT

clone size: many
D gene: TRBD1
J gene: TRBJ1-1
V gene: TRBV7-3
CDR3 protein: CASSQNQGDTEAFF
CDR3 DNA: TGTGCCAGCAGCCAAAATCAGGGGGATACTGAAGCTTTCTTT

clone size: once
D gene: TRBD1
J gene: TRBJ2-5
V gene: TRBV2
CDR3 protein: CASIGTGGIGEETQYF
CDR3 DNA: TGTGCCAGCATCGGGACAGGGGGGATCGGTGAGGAGACCCAGTACTTC

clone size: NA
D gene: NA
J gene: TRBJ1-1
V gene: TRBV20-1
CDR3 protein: CSAFDQGSERAFF
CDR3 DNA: TGCAGTGCATTCGATCAAGGGAGTGAAAGAGCTTTCTTT

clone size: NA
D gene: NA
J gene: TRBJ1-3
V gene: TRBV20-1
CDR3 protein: CSARGRAGF
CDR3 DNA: TGCAGTGCTAGAGGCCGAGCGGGTTTT

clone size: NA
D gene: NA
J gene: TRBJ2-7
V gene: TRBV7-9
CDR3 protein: CASSLGTKSYEQYF
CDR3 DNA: TGTGCCAGCAGTTTGGGGACAAAAAGCTACGAGCAGTACTTC

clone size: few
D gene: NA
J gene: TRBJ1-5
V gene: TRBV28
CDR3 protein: CASSWVGTDQPQHF
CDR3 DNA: TGTGCCAGCAGTTGGGTGGGCACGGATCAGCCCCAGCATTTT

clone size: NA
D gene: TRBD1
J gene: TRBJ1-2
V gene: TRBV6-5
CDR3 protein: CASSYVRGTGKYGYTF
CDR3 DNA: TGTGCCAGCAGTTACGTGCGCGGGACAGGGAAATATGGCTACACCTTC

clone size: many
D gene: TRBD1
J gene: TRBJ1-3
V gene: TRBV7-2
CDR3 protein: CASSLVGGGTGSGNTIYF
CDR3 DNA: TGTGCCAGCAGCCTCGTAGGTGGAGGGACAGGGTCTGGAAACACCATATATTTT

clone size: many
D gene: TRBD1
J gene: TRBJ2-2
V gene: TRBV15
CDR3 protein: CATSRVAGGGKTGELFF
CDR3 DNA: TGTGCCACCAGCAGAGTGGCAGGGGGCGGAAAGACCGGGGAGCTGTTTTTT

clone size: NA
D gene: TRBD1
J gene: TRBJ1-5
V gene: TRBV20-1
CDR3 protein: CSASSQGENQPQHF
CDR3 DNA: TGCAGTGCCAGCAGTCAGGGGGAAAATCAGCCCCAGCATTTT

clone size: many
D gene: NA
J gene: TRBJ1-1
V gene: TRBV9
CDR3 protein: CASSVGQPNTEAFF
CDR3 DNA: TGTGCCAGCAGCGTAGGACAGCCGAACACTGAAGCTTTCTTT

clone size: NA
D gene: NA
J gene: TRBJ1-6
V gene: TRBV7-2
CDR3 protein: CASSLRRNSPLHF
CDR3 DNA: TGTGCCAGCAGCCTAAGACGGAATTCACCCCTCCACTTT

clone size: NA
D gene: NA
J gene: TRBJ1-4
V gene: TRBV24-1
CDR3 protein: CATSDGDRLKLFF
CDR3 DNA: TGTGCCACCAGTGATGGGGACCGCCTAAAACTGTTTTTT

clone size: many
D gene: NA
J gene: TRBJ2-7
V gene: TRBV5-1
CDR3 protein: CASSPQVWSYEQYF
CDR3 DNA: TGCGCCAGCAGCCCTCAGGTGTGGTCCTACGAGCAGTACTTC

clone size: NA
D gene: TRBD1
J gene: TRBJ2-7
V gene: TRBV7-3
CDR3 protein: CASSLGVLPPDTGTGEHEQYF
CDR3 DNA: TGTGCCAGCAGCTTGGGAGTTCTCCCCCCGGATACCGGGACAGGGGAACACGAGCAGTACTTC

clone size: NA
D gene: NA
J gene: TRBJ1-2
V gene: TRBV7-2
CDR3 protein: CASSSLGGDRAGYTF
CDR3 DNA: TGTGCCAGCAGCTCCCTTGGGGGGGATAGGGCTGGCTACACCTTC

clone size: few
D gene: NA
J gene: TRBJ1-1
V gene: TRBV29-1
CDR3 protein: CSVAKDTEAFF
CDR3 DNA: TGCAGCGTTGCTAAGGACACTGAAGCTTTCTTT

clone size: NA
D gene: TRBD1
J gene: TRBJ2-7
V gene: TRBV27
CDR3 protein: CASSLSKQGGYEQYF
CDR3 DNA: TGTGCCAGCAGTTTATCGAAACAGGGGGGTTACGAGCAGTACTTC

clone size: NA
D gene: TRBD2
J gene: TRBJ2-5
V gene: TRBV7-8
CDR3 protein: CASSTLAVSFETQYF
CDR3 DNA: TGTGCCAGCAGCACCCTAGCGGTTTCGTTCGAGACCCAGTACTTC

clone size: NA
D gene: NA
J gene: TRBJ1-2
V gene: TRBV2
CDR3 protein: CASNVGDPNYGYTF
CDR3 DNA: TGTGCCAGCAATGTTGGAGACCCTAACTATGGCTACACCTTC

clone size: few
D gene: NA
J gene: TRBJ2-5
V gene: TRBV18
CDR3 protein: CASSPSTGEETQYF
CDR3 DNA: TGTGCCAGCTCACCGAGTACCGGCGAAGAGACCCAGTACTTC

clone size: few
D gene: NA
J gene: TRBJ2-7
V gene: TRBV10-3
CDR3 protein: CATSGEVYEQYF
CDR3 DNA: TGTGCCACCTCAGGGGAGGTCTACGAGCAGTACTTC

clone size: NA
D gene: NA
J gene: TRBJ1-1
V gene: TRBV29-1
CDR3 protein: CSVEEGPDTEAFF
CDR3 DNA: TGCAGCGTTGAGGAGGGGCCGGACACTGAAGCTTTCTTT

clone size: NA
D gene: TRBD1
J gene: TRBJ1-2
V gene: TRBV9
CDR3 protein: CASREQGNYGYTF
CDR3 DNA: TGTGCCAGCAGGGAACAGGGGAACTATGGCTACACCTTC

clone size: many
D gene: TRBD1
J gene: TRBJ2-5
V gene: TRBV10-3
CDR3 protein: CAPEERRQGFQETQYF
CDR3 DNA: TGTGCCCCGGAAGAGCGGAGACAGGGTTTCCAAGAGACCCAGTACTTC

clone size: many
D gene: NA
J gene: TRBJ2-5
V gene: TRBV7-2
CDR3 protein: CASSSGQPYQETQYF
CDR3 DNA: TGTGCCAGCAGCTCGGGACAACCGTACCAAGAGACCCAGTACTTC

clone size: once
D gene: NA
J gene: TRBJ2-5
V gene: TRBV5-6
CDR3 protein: CASSPGLPSETQYF
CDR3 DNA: TGTGCCAGCAGCCCCGGACTTCCGTCAGAGACCCAGTACTTC

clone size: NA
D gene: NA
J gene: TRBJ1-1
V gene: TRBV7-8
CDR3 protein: CASSGRTSGSTEAFF
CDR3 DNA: TGTGCCAGCAGCGGGCGGACTAGCGGGAGCACTGAAGCTTTCTTT

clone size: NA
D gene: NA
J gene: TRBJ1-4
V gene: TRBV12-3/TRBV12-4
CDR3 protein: CASSSNPGGRDNEKLFF
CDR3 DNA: TGTGCCAGCAGTTCGAACCCCGGGGGCCGGGATAATGAAAAACTGTTTTTT

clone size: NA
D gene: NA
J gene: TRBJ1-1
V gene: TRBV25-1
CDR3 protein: CASSESRGRTEAFF
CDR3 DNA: TGTGCCAGCAGTGAATCCCGGGGGAGGACTGAAGCTTTCTTT

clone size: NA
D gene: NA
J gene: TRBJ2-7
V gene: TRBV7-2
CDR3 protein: CASSSQNRATYEQYF
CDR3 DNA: TGTGCCAGCAGCTCTCAGAACAGGGCAACCTACGAGCAGTACTTC

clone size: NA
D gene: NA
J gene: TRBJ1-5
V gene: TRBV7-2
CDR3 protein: CVSTAGEVRNQPQHF
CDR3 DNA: TGTGTCAGCACCGCCGGGGAGGTACGAAATCAGCCCCAGCATTTT

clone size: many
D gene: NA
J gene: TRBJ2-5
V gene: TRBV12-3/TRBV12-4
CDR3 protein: CASSLSGSEETQYF
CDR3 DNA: TGTGCCAGCAGTTTATCGGGATCGGAAGAGACCCAGTACTTC

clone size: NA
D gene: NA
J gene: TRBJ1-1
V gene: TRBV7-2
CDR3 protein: CASSYRDGTEAFF
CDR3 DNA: TGTGCCAGCAGTTATCGAGACGGCACTGAAGCTTTCTTT

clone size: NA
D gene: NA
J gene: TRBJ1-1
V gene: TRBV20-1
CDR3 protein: CSARVDGAFF
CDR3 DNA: TGCAGTGCTAGAGTGGACGGAGCTTTCTTT

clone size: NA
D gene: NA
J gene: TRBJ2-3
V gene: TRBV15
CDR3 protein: CATSISRQVADTQYF
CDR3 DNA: TGTGCCACCAGTATATCCCGACAGGTAGCAGATACGCAGTATTTT

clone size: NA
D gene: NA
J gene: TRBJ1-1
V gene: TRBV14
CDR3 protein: CASSQDGNTGAFF
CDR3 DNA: TGTGCCAGCAGCCAAGATGGAAACACTGGGGCTTTCTTT

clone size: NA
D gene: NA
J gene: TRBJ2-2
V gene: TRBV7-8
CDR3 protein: CASSNYANTGELFF
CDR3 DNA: TGTGCCAGCAGCAACTATGCGAACACCGGGGAGCTGTTTTTT

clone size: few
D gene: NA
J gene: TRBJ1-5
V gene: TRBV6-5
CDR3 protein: CASGGQQNQPQHF
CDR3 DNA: TGTGCCAGCGGGGGACAACAAAATCAGCCCCAGCATTTT

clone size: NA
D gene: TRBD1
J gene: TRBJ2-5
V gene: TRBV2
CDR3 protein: CASSEVVTGGPGTQYF
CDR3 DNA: TGTGCCAGCAGTGAAGTGGTGACAGGGGGTCCCGGGACCCAGTACTTC